This is a list of T cell receptor beta chains from one sample in a study of OX40 agonist ivuxolimab in advanced cancers. Libraries were prepared by immunoSEQ multiplex PCR; TCRdb keeps only in-frame clonotypes and omits some of them. The sample records 45,000 to 60,000 clones, 65% to 85% being singletons. The specimen was CD4+ or CD8+ T cells sorted from blood, collected in a trial of the OX40 agonist ivuxolimab. Receptors originate from an adult with an advanced solid tumor such as melanoma, head and neck, liver or kidney cancer. Each CDR3 is given with its conserved first and last residue. The D gene is left open where the match is weak. Clone sizes are given selectively: once, few, many, or a class where the clone is expanded.

J: TRBJ2-5
length: 14
D: -
size: -
V: TRBV12-5
DNA: TGTGCTAGTGCTGGCGGGGACCGTGGAGAGACCCAGTACTTC
CDR3: CASAGGDRGETQYF

J: TRBJ2-5
length: 15
D: TRBD2
size: -
V: TRBV5-4
DNA: TGTGCCAGCAGGTCGACTAGCGGGACCCAAGAGACCCAGTACTTC
CDR3: CASRSTSGTQETQYF

J: TRBJ2-3
length: 15
D: -
size: -
V: TRBV6-4
DNA: TGTGCCAGCAGTGAGGGGGCAGTTGGCACAGATACGCAGTATTTT
CDR3: CASSEGAVGTDTQYF

J: TRBJ1-4
length: 13
D: -
size: -
V: TRBV5-4
DNA: TGTGCCAGCAGCCTCGACCGTGGTGAAAAACTGTTTTTT
CDR3: CASSLDRGEKLFF

J: TRBJ1-1
length: 18
D: TRBD1
size: -
V: TRBV27
DNA: TGTGCCAGCAGTTTAGCCCACAGGGGAGTAGGGTTGAACACTGAAGCTTTCTTT
CDR3: CASSLAHRGVGLNTEAFF

J: TRBJ1-1
length: 14
D: TRBD1
size: -
V: TRBV5-1
DNA: TGCGCCAGCAGCTCACAGGGGGGCGGCACTGAAGCTTTCTTT
CDR3: CASSSQGGGTEAFF

J: TRBJ1-3
length: 16
D: -
size: -
V: TRBV6-5
DNA: TGTGCCAGCAGTTACTCGGTGACAACCTCTGGAAACACCATATATTTT
CDR3: CASSYSVTTSGNTIYF

J: TRBJ1-2
length: 16
D: -
size: -
V: TRBV7-9
DNA: TGTGCCAGCAGCTCACAAAACGACAGCCCCATCCATGGCTACACCTTC
CDR3: CASSSQNDSPIHGYTF

J: TRBJ1-6
length: 13
D: TRBD1
size: once
V: TRBV9
DNA: TGTGCCAGCACCCGGGACAGCAATTCACCCCCCCACTTT
CDR3: CASTRDSNSPPHF

J: TRBJ1-2
length: 13
D: -
size: -
V: TRBV18
DNA: TGTGCCAGCTCACCGGGGGGAAACTATGGCTACACCTTC
CDR3: CASSPGGNYGYTF

J: TRBJ2-2
length: 16
D: -
size: -
V: TRBV5-1
DNA: TGCGCCAGCAGCTCCACCTCAGGGTTCCTTACCGGGGAGCTGTTTTTT
CDR3: CASSSTSGFLTGELFF

J: TRBJ2-5
length: 15
D: -
size: -
V: TRBV5-1
DNA: TGCGCCAGCAGCACCGGGACTCTGTTCGGGGAGACCCAGTACTTC
CDR3: CASSTGTLFGETQYF

J: TRBJ2-5
length: 17
D: -
size: -
V: TRBV9
DNA: TGTGCCAGCAGCGTAGTGTTATTGGGCAGGGGAGCTTTGACCCAGTACTTC
CDR3: CASSVVLLGRGALTQYF

J: TRBJ2-7
length: 15
D: -
size: -
V: TRBV21-1
DNA: TGTGCCAGCAGCCTCCACAGAGGTTCCTCCTACGAGCAGTACTTC
CDR3: CASSLHRGSSYEQYF

J: TRBJ2-2
length: 15
D: TRBD2
size: -
V: TRBV6-5
DNA: TGTGCCAGCAGCTTTAGCGGGAGCTACGGCGGGGAGCTGTTTTTT
CDR3: CASSFSGSYGGELFF

J: TRBJ2-7
length: 15
D: TRBD1
size: medium-sized
V: TRBV27
DNA: TGTGCCAGCAGTATCCCGGGACAGGGGTTTGCACGGCAGTACTTC
CDR3: CASSIPGQGFARQYF

J: TRBJ2-2
length: 17
D: TRBD2
size: -
V: TRBV5-1
DNA: TGCGCCAGCAGCTTTAGACGGGGGGGCCTAGCCCCCGGGGAGCTGTTTTTT
CDR3: CASSFRRGGLAPGELFF

J: TRBJ2-3
length: 13
D: -
size: few
V: TRBV19
DNA: TGTGCCAGTTCCGAGGGGAGCACAGATACGCAGTATTTT
CDR3: CASSEGSTDTQYF

J: TRBJ1-1
length: 12
D: TRBD1
size: -
V: TRBV6-5
DNA: TGTGCCAGCAGTCTACAGGGGAGAGAAGCTTTCTTT
CDR3: CASSLQGREAFF

J: TRBJ2-1
length: 14
D: -
size: -
V: TRBV29-1
DNA: TGCAGCGTCCAAAGCGAGGCACAATACAATGAGCAGTTCTTC
CDR3: CSVQSEAQYNEQFF

J: TRBJ1-4
length: 16
D: -
size: -
V: TRBV5-1
DNA: TGCGCCAGCAGCCCTGGTGTGGGGGGTCGCGGTGAAAAACTGTTTTTT
CDR3: CASSPGVGGRGEKLFF

J: TRBJ1-3
length: 12
D: -
size: -
V: TRBV27
DNA: TGTGCCAGCAGTTTGGGAGGAAACACCATATATTTT
CDR3: CASSLGGNTIYF

J: TRBJ2-7
length: 11
D: -
size: few
V: TRBV7-9
DNA: TGTGCCAGCAGCGCCCAGGGGAGGGAGTACTTC
CDR3: CASSAQGREYF

J: TRBJ2-7
length: 14
D: -
size: -
V: TRBV13
DNA: TGTGCCAGCAGCCCTATCGGGCCCTCCTACGAGCAGTACTTC
CDR3: CASSPIGPSYEQYF

J: TRBJ2-7
length: 14
D: TRBD1
size: -
V: TRBV25-1
DNA: TGTGCCAGCAGTGAGGGGACAGGGGCCTACGAGCAGTACTTC
CDR3: CASSEGTGAYEQYF

J: TRBJ1-1
length: 13
D: -
size: -
V: TRBV27
DNA: TGTGCCAGCAGTTTCGACCCAAGTACTGAAGCTTTCTTT
CDR3: CASSFDPSTEAFF

J: TRBJ1-1
length: 13
D: -
size: -
V: TRBV18
DNA: TGTGCCAGCTCACAGGGGGAGAGCACTGAAGCTTTCTTT
CDR3: CASSQGESTEAFF

J: TRBJ2-3
length: 14
D: TRBD1
size: -
V: TRBV7-2
DNA: TGTGCCAGCAGCTTAAACAGGGGTGCAGATACGCAGTATTTT
CDR3: CASSLNRGADTQYF

J: TRBJ2-1
length: 16
D: TRBD2
size: few
V: TRBV12-5
DNA: TGTGCTAGTGGTTTGAGGGCTAGCGGGAGCTACAATGAGCAGTTCTTC
CDR3: CASGLRASGSYNEQFF

J: TRBJ2-3
length: 16
D: TRBD2
size: once
V: TRBV11-2
DNA: TGTGCCAGCAGCCCCGGCGGACTAGCGGGAGAAGATACGCAGTATTTT
CDR3: CASSPGGLAGEDTQYF

J: TRBJ2-6
length: 17
D: -
size: -
V: TRBV4-3
DNA: TGCGCCAGCAGCCAAGATCTCGTCTCCTCTGGGGCCAACGTCCTGACTTTC
CDR3: CASSQDLVSSGANVLTF

J: TRBJ1-5
length: 16
D: TRBD1
size: few
V: TRBV30
DNA: TGTGCCTGGAGTCGGAGGGGGCAGGGAAACAATCAGCCCCAGCATTTT
CDR3: CAWSRRGQGNNQPQHF

J: TRBJ1-6
length: 16
D: -
size: -
V: TRBV5-5
DNA: TGTGCCAGCAGCTTGGAACTCTTCGGGGCTAGACCACCCCTCCACTTT
CDR3: CASSLELFGARPPLHF

J: TRBJ2-3
length: 14
D: -
size: -
V: TRBV10-2
DNA: TGCGCCAGCAGTGAGACTACGCGCACAGATACGCAGTATTTT
CDR3: CASSETTRTDTQYF

J: TRBJ1-1
length: 14
D: -
size: -
V: TRBV9
DNA: TGTGCCAGCAGCGTAGGAGTACAGGGCACTGAAGCTTTCTTT
CDR3: CASSVGVQGTEAFF

J: TRBJ1-3
length: 12
D: -
size: -
V: TRBV9
DNA: TGTGCCAGCAGCGTAGAGGGAAACACCATATATTTT
CDR3: CASSVEGNTIYF

J: TRBJ2-4
length: 14
D: -
size: -
V: TRBV11-2
DNA: TGTGCCAGCAGCCCCCTAGATGCCTTGGACATTCAGTACTTC
CDR3: CASSPLDALDIQYF

J: TRBJ2-5
length: 14
D: TRBD1
size: -
V: TRBV7-2
DNA: TGTGCCAGCAGCCCCGGGACAGGGTGGGAGACCCAGTACTTC
CDR3: CASSPGTGWETQYF

J: TRBJ1-1
length: 14
D: -
size: -
V: TRBV7-2
DNA: TGTGCCAGCAGCTTAGGGGTTTCGAACACTGAAGCTTTCTTT
CDR3: CASSLGVSNTEAFF

J: TRBJ2-6
length: 15
D: -
size: -
V: TRBV5-1
DNA: TGCGCCAGCAGCTTGGAGGGCTCTGGGGCCAACGTCCTGACTTTC
CDR3: CASSLEGSGANVLTF

J: TRBJ2-5
length: 14
D: -
size: -
V: TRBV5-1
DNA: TGCGCCAGCAGCCCGACTAGTTCCGGAGAGACCCAGTACTTC
CDR3: CASSPTSSGETQYF

J: TRBJ2-1
length: 13
D: TRBD1
size: -
V: TRBV11-3
DNA: TGTGCCAGCACCGACAGGGGCTACAATGAGCAGTTCTTC
CDR3: CASTDRGYNEQFF

J: TRBJ2-5
length: 16
D: TRBD2
size: -
V: TRBV9
DNA: TGTGCCAGCAGCGTAGCCCCGGGAGGGGGGGCAGAGACCCAGTACTTC
CDR3: CASSVAPGGGAETQYF

J: TRBJ1-2
length: 14
D: TRBD1
size: -
V: TRBV27
DNA: TGTGCCAGCAGTTACAGATACGGGACAGATGGCTACACCTTC
CDR3: CASSYRYGTDGYTF

J: TRBJ2-7
length: 14
D: TRBD1
size: -
V: TRBV5-1
DNA: TGCGCCAGCGGTACCGGGACAGGGGGCCACGAGCAGTACTTC
CDR3: CASGTGTGGHEQYF

J: TRBJ1-6
length: 13
D: TRBD1
size: -
V: TRBV11-2
DNA: TGTGCCAGCAGCTACAGGGGGAATTCACCCCTCCACTTT
CDR3: CASSYRGNSPLHF

J: TRBJ1-4
length: 15
D: -
size: -
V: TRBV19
DNA: TGTGCCAGTACTCCCCTCTGGGGACTGGGTGAAAAACTGTTTTTT
CDR3: CASTPLWGLGEKLFF

J: TRBJ2-1
length: 18
D: TRBD1
size: -
V: TRBV7-2
DNA: TGTGCCAGCAGCGTATCGGCCGGGACAGGGACTACCTACAATGAGCAGTTCTTC
CDR3: CASSVSAGTGTTYNEQFF

J: TRBJ1-1
length: 15
D: TRBD1
size: -
V: TRBV19
DNA: TGTGCCAGTAGTGCGGACAGGACTGTGAACACTGAAGCTTTCTTT
CDR3: CASSADRTVNTEAFF

J: TRBJ2-3
length: 16
D: TRBD1
size: -
V: TRBV11-1
DNA: TGTGCCAGCAGGCGACGGGCAGGGGGTTTTACAGATACGCAGTATTTT
CDR3: CASRRRAGGFTDTQYF

J: TRBJ2-5
length: 15
D: -
size: -
V: TRBV4-2
DNA: TGTGCCAGCAGCCAAGGGGAAGCGGACTGGGGGACCCAGTACTTC
CDR3: CASSQGEADWGTQYF

J: TRBJ2-7
length: 11
D: -
size: -
V: TRBV20-1
DNA: TGCAGTGCCCCTTTGAACTACGAGCAGTACTTC
CDR3: CSAPLNYEQYF

J: TRBJ1-2
length: 11
D: -
size: -
V: TRBV6-6
DNA: TGTGCCAGCACCTCGACCTATGGCTACACCTTC
CDR3: CASTSTYGYTF

J: TRBJ2-6
length: 13
D: -
size: -
V: TRBV29-1
DNA: TGCAGCGTTGGGGGGGTAGGGGCCAACGTCCTGACTTTC
CDR3: CSVGGVGANVLTF

J: TRBJ1-2
length: 12
D: -
size: -
V: TRBV28
DNA: TGTGCCAGCTTAAGGGGTAACTATGGCTACACCTTC
CDR3: CASLRGNYGYTF

J: TRBJ2-2
length: 13
D: -
size: -
V: TRBV9
DNA: TGTGCCAGCAGCCCGCGCGACACCGGGGAGCTGTTTTTT
CDR3: CASSPRDTGELFF

J: TRBJ1-4
length: 16
D: -
size: -
V: TRBV5-1
DNA: TGCGCCAGCAGCTTGGGTCCGACAGGACGTAATGAAAAACTGTTTTTT
CDR3: CASSLGPTGRNEKLFF